This TCR beta chain is drawn from a study of T cell changes during pregnancy in multiple sclerosis. Clones were read by immunoSEQ multiplex PCR, and TCRdb kept only the in-frame ones, dropping some. The table records about 33,000 clones, 90% to 95% of them present only once. This CDR3 contains 14 residues. V lost 6 bases and J lost 5; bases outside the gene matches: 2. Germline V gives CDR1 KGHSH, CDR2 LQKENI. This clone has a handful of counts. The chain combines TRBV18 with TRBJ1-6; TRBD1 matches 9 bases. Sequencing used CD4+ T cells from peripheral blood mononuclear cells, obtained in the third trimester of pregnancy. This receptor was identified in a female donor in good health, enrolled as a control in a pregnancy study. CDR3 DNA: TGTGCCAGCTCGCGGACAGGGGATAATTCACCCCTCCACTTT. This sequence encodes CASSRTGDNSPLHF.